This paragraph covers one T cell receptor (beta chain) sequence. This record belongs to a study of blood T cell repertoires in COVID-19. Study in general: Researchers got acute and convalescent COVID-19 samples from the United States, Italy and Spain. Sources were T cells, B-cell-depleted T cells, or PBMCs; the material itself was cDNA or gDNA.

Original data processing: Researchers report that nucleated cell counts were estimated from reference gene primer amplification. Measured with immunoSEQ multiplex PCR; TCRdb has only the in-frame clones, and not every one. V and J calls and clone size are those listed in that table; D and trimming were worked out from the DNA. The sample records over 200,000 clones, less than 90% being singletons. Germline CDR1 GTSNPN, CDR2 SVGIG (reference sequence). This CDR3 contains 15 residues. The V end was cut by 3 bases, the J end by 2 bases, with 16 bases between. This clonotype was obtained from an elderly woman with active or convalescent COVID-19. The chain employs TRBV30 and TRBJ1-2; possible D gene TRBD1, 5 bases. Sequencing input: peripheral blood. CDR3 loop: CAWRYGGASNYGYTF. CDR3 nucleotide sequence: TGTGCCTGGAGATATGGTGGGGCTTCGAACTATGGCTACACCTTC.